Given below is one TCR beta chain in context. Its antigen is unknown. The sample originates from a study of cytomegalovirus exposure and HLA in healthy donors. Notes on the study in general: Some TCR beta chains (164 of them) were listed as cytomegalovirus-associated.

The length of the CDR3 is 12 residues. In germline, CDR1 is PRHDT, CDR2 FYEKMQ (reference sequence). The junction had 2 bases not matched to a gene; V was cut back by 3 bases and J by 9 bases. TCRdb's copy holds only in-frame clones and misses some; the assay was immunoSEQ multiplex PCR. The repertoire includes approximately 210,000 clones, around 90% of them detected once, and 2.5% to 3.5% sits in the top ten. Sequencing was done on a sample of PBMCs. The TCR comes from a woman in her late teens or twenties in good health and CMV-seronegative. The chain joins TRBV13 to TRBJ2-1, with 7 bases fitting TRBD1. This chain's CDR3 is CASSFAGGEQFF. The DNA of the CDR3 is TGTGCCAGCAGCTTCGCAGGGGGTGAGCAGTTCTTC.